The following is a T cell receptor beta chain sequence with its context. The sample, roughly 9.5 milliliters of peripheral blood, was drawn from each donor. Germline values: CDR1 WSHSY, CDR2 SAAADI. V was clipped by 3 bases and J by 3 bases, with 6 bases between them. This CDR3 has 12 residues. Then a second PCR, running roughly 7 to 11 cycles, was carried out with a sample-barcoded 5' primer and a J-beta primer mix. TCRdb itself ran the 5' RACE reads through MiXCR, one entry per CDR3 protein. Among hundreds of thousands of distinct CDR3 sequences listed, 56% were seen once. These data originate in a study of blood T cells in healthy people across ages.

The sequencing sample was made of blood. The V call is TRBV10-2, the J call TRBJ2-7; D is perhaps TRBD2 (5 bases). The TCR comes from a middle-aged man in good health. The CDR3 is CASSDEGYEQYF. CDR3 DNA sequence: TGCGCCAGCAGTGATGAGGGCTACGAGCAGTACTTC.